The present entry profiles one T cell receptor (beta chain) with its context. Sequenced by immunoSEQ multiplex PCR; TCRdb stores in-frame clones only, minus some. This repertoire shows about 130,000 clones, around 87% found once; its top ten account for more than 3.5%. This sample is part of a study of blood T cell repertoires in COVID-19. Turning to the study itself: Some COVID-19 samples were acute and others convalescent; all came from the United States, Italy and Spain.

V gave up 4 bases and J gave up 12 bases; unmatched junction bases: 5. CDR3 size: 11 residues. CDR1 SQVTM and CDR2 ANQGSEA come from the germline V gene. V is TRBV29-1 and J is TRBJ1-5; 8 bases are a match to TRBD1. The origin of this receptor is a woman aged 55-70 years with acute or convalescent COVID-19. The sequencing sample was made of peripheral blood. CDR3 sequence: CSVALGQVQHF. CDR3 in DNA: TGCAGCGTTGCCTTGGGACAGGTCCAGCATTTT.